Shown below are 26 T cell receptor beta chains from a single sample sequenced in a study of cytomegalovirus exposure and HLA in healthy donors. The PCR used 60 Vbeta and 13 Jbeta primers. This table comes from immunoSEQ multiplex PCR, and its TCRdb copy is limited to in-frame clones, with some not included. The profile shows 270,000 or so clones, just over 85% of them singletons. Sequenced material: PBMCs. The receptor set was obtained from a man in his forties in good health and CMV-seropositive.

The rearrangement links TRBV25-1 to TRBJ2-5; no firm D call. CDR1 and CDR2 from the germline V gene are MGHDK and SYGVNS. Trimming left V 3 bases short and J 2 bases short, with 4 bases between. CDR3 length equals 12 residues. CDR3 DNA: TGTGCCAGCAGTGATCCACAAGAGACCCAGTACTTC. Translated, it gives CASSDPQETQYF.

In DNA form, the CDR3 reads TGTGCCAGCAGCTCTCAGGGGAGGGGCCCCACAGATACGCAGTATTTT. Translation gives CASSSQGRGPTDTQYF. The chain carries TRBV7-9 and TRBJ2-3, with D possibly TRBD2 on 7 matching bases. Trimming cost V 4 bases and J 2 bases, with 16 bases left between them. Germline V lookup: CDR1 SEHNR, CDR2 FQNEAQ (reference sequence). The CDR3 sequence is 16 residues long. The full variable domain, completed using reference TRBV7-9 and TRBJ2-3, is DTGVSQNPRHKITKRGQNVTFRCDPISEHNRLYWYRQTLGQGPEFLTYFQNEAQLEKSRLLSDRFSAERPKGSFSTLEIQRTEQGDSAMYLCASSSQGRGPTDTQYFGPGTRLTVL.

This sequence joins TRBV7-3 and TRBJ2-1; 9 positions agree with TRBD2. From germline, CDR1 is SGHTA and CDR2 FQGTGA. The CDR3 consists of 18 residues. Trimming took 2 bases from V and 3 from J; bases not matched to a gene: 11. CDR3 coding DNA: TGTGCCAGCAGCTTACAGGGGCCGACTAGCGGAATCTACAATGAGCAGTTCTTC. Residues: CASSLQGPTSGIYNEQFF.

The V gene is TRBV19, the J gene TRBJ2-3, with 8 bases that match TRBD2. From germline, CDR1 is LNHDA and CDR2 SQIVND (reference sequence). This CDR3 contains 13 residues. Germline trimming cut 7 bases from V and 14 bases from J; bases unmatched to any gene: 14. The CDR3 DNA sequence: TGTGCCAGTACCGGGGGGGGACGGGGAGCTATGTATTTT. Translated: CASTGGGRGAMYF.

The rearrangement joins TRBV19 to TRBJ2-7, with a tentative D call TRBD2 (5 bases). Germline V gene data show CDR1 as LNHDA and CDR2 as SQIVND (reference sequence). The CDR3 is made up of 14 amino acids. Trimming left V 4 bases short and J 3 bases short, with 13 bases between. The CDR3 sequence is CASSTHREDYEQYF. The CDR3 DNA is TGTGCCAGTAGTACTCACCGGGAAGACTACGAGCAGTACTTC.

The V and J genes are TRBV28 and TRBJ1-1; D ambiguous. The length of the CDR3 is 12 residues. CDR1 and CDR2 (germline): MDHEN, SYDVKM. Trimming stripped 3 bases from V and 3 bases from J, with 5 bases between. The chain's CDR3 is CASSFQDTEAFF. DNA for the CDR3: TGTGCCAGCAGTTTTCAGGACACTGAAGCTTTCTTT.

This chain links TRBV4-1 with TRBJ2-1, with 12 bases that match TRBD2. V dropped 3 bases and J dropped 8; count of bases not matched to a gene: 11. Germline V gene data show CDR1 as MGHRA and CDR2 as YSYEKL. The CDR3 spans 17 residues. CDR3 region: CASSQPRASGRADEQFF. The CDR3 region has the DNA TGCGCCAGCAGCCAGCCCCGGGCTAGCGGGAGGGCCGATGAGCAGTTCTTC.

The CDR3 loop is CASSPLGGGYEQYF. The CDR3 DNA reads as TGTGCCAGCAGTCCACTGGGCGGGGGGTACGAGCAGTACTTC. The chain carries TRBV27 and TRBJ2-5, with TRBD2 matching 8 bases. TRBJ2-7 matches the DNA end more closely, so the J call is doubtful. This CDR3 region has 14 residues. Germline V CDR1 and CDR2: MNHEY, SMNVEV (reference sequence).

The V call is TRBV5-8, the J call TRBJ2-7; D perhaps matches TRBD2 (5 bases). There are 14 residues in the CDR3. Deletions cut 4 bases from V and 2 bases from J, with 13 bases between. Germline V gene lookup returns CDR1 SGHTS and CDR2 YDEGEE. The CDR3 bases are TGTGCCAGCAGCGGAGGCCGTCCTCCCTACGAGCAGTACTTC. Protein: CASSGGRPPYEQYF.

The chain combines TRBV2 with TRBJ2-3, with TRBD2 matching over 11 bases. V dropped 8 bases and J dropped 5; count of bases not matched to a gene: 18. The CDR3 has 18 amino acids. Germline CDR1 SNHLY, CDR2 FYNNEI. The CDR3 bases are TGTGCCAGCCTCGACAGGGAGGGGACTAGCGGAGGGGAAGATACGCAGTATTTT. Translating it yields CASLDREGTSGGEDTQYF.

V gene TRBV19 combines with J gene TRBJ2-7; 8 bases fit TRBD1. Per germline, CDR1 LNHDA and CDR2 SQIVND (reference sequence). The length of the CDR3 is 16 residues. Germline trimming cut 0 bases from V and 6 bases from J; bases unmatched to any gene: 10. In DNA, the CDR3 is TGTGCCAGTAGTATAGATCATGGGACAGGTGGGGTCGAGCAGTACTTC. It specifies CASSIDHGTGGVEQYF.

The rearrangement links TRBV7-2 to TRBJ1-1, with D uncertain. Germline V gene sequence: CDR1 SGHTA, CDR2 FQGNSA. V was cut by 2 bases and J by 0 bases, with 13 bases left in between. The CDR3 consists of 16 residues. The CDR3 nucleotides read TGTGCCAGCAGCTTAACTTCTGGCGGAATGAACACTGAAGCTTTCTTT. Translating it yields CASSLTSGGMNTEAFF.

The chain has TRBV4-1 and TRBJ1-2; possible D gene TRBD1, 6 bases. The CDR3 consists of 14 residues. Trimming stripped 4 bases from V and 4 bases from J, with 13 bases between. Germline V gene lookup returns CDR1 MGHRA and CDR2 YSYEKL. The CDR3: CASSPPGGVYGYTF. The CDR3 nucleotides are TGCGCCAGCAGCCCTCCGGGGGGCGTCTATGGCTACACCTTC.

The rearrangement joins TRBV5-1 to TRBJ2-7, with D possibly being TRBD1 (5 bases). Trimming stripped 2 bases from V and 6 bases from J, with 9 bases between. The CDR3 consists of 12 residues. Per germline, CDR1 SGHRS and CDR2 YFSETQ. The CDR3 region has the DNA TGCGCCAGCAGCTTTTCAGGGCGCGAGCAGTACTTC. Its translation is CASSFSGREQYF. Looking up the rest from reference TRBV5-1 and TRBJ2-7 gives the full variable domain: KAGVTQTPRYLIKTRGQQVTLSCSPISGHRSVSWYQQTPGQGLQFLFEYFSETQRNKGNFPGRFSGRQFSNSRSEMNVSTLELGDSALYLCASSFSGREQYFGPGTRLTVT.

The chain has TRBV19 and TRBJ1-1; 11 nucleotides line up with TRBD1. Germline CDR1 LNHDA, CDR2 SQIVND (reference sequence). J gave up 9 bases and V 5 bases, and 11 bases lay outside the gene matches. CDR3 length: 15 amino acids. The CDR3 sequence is CASSPTPRTGGQAFF. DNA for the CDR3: TGTGCCAGTAGTCCCACTCCGCGGACAGGGGGCCAAGCTTTCTTT.

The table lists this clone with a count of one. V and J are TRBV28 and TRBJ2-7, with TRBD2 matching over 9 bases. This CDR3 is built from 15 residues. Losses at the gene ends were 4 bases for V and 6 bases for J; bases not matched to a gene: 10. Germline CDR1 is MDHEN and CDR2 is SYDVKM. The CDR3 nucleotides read TGTGCCAGCAGTTCTGCTAGCGGGACACCGGGCGAGCAGTACTTC. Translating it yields CASSSASGTPGEQYF.

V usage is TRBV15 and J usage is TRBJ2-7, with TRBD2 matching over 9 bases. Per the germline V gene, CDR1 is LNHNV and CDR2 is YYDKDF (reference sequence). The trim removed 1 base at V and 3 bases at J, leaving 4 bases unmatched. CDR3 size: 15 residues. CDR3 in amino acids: CATSRGGTSHYEQYF. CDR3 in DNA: TGTGCCACCAGCAGAGGAGGGACTAGCCACTACGAGCAGTACTTC.

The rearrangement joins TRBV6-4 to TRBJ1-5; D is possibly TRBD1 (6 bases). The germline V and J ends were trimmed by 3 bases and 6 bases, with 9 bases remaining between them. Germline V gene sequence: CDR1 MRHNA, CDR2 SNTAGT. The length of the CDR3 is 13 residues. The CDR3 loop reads CASSEGAGQPQHF. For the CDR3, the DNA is TGTGCCAGCAGTGAGGGGGCCGGTCAGCCCCAGCATTTT.

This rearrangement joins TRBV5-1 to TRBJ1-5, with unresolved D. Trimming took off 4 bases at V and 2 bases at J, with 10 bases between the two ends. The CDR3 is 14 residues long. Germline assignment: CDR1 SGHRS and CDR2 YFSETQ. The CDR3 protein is CASSAEWGNQPQHF. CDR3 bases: TGCGCCAGCAGCGCGGAGTGGGGCAATCAGCCCCAGCATTTT.

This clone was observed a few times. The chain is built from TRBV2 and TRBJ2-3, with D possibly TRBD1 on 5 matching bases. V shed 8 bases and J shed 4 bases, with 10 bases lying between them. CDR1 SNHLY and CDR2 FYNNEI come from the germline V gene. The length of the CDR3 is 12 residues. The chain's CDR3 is CASSRDSDTQYF. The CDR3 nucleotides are TGTGCCAGCTCCAGGGATTCAGATACGCAGTATTTT.

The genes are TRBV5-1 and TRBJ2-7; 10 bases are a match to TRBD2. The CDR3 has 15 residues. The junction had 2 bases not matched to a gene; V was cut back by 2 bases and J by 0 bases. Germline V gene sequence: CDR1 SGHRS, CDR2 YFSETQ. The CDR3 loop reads CASSFGLADSYEQYF. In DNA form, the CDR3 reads TGCGCCAGCAGCTTCGGACTAGCGGACTCCTACGAGCAGTACTTC.

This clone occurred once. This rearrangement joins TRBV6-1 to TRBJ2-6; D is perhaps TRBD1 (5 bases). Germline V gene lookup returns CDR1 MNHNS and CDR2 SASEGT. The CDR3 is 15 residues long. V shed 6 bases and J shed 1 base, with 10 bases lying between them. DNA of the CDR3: TGTGCCAGCAGGCTACAGGATTCTGGGGCCAACGTCCTGACTTTC. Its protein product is CASRLQDSGANVLTF.

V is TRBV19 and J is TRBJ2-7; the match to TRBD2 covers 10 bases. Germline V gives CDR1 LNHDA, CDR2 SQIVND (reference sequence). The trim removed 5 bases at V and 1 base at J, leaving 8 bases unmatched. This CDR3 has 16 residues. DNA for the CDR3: TGTGCCAGTAGTCTCCTAGCGGGAGTAGGGTCCTACGAGCAGTACTTC. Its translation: CASSLLAGVGSYEQYF.

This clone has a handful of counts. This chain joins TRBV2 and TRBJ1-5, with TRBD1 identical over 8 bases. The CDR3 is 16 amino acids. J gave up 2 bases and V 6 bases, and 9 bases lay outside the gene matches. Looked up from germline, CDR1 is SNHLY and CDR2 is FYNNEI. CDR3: CASRPDRARGNQPQHF. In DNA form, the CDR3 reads TGTGCCAGCAGGCCGGACAGGGCGCGGGGCAATCAGCCCCAGCATTTT.

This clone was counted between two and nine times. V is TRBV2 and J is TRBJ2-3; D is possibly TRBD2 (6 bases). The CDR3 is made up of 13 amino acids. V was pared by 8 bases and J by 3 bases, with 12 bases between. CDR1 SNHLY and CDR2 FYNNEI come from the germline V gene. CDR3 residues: CASLAHGTDTQYF. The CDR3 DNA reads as TGTGCCAGCCTAGCGCATGGGACAGATACGCAGTATTTT. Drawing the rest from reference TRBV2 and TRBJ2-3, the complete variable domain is EPEVTQTPSHQVTQMGQEVILRCVPISNHLYFYWYRQILGQKVEFLVSFYNNEISEKSEIFDDQFSVERPDGSNFTLKIRSTKLEDSAMYFCASLAHGTDTQYFGPGTRLTVL.

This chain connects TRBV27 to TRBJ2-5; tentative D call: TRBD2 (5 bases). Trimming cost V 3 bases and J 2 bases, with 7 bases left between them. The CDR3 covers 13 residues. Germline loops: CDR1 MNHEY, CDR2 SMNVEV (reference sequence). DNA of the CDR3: TGTGCCAGCAGTTTCGGGATACAAGAGACCCAGTACTTC. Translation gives CASSFGIQETQYF.